This T cell receptor (beta chain) was captured by sequencing in a study of blood T cell repertoires in COVID-19. The overall study: In each case, the material was cDNA or gDNA derived from T cells, B-cell-depleted T cells, or PBMCs.

In the study's own analysis: Amplification of reference gene primers was used by the study to estimate nucleated cell counts. The method was immunoSEQ multiplex PCR; TCRdb's version includes in-frame clones alone and lacks a portion of them. Clone size and the V and J calls come from that table; the DNA yielded D and trimming. The sample includes around 300,000 clones, approximately 89% of them seen just once. The CDR3 totals 12 residues. CDR1 and CDR2 (germline): SGHNT, YENEEA. V lost 5 bases and J lost 7, with 11 bases in between. Material: PBMCs or T cells enriched from blood (not recorded which). V and J are TRBV11-3 and TRBJ1-1, with no clear D. This TCR was recovered from a woman between 55 and 75 years old who had recovered from COVID-19. The CDR3 DNA reads TGTGCCAGCAGCCGTGAAACGGGTGAAGCTTTCTTT. It is translated as CASSRETGEAFF.